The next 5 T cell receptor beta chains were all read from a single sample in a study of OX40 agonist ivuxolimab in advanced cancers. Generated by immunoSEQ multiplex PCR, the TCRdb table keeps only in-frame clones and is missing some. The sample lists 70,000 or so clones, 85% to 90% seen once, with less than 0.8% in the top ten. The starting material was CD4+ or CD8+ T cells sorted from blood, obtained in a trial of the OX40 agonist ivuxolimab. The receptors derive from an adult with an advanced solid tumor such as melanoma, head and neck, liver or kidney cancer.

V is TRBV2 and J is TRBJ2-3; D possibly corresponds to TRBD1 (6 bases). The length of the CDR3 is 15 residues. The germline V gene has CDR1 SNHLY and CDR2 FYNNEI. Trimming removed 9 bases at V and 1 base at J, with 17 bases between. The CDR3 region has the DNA TGTGCCAGTTATACCTACAGGGTCGGCACAGATACGCAGTATTTT. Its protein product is CASYTYRVGTDTQYF.

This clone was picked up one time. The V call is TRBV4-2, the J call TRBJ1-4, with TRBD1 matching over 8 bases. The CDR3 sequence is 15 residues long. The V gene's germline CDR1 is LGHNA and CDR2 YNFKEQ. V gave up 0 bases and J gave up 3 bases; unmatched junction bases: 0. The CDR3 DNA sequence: TGTGCCAGCAGCCAAGAACAGGGGGCTAATGAAAAACTGTTTTTT. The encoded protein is CASSQEQGANEKLFF.

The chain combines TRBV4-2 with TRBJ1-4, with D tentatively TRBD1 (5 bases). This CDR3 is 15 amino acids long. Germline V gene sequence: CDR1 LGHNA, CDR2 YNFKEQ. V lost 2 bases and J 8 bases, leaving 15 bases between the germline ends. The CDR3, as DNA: TGTGCCAGCAGCCAATCAGGGCAATATGGGGAAAAACTGTTTTTT. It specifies CASSQSGQYGEKLFF.

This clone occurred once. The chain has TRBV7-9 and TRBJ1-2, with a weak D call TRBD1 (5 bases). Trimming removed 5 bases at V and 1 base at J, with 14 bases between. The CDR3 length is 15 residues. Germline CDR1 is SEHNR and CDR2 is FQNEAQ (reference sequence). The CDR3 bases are TGTGCCAGCAGCCGGGGCCTGGGCGGTAACTATGGCTACACCTTC. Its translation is CASSRGLGGNYGYTF.

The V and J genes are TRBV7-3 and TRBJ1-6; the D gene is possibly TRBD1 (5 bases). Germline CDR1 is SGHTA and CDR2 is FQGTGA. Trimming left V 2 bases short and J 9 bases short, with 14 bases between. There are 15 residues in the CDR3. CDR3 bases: TGTGCCAGCAGCTTAGGCCACGGGGGGGTTTCACCCCTCCACTTT. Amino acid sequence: CASSLGHGGVSPLHF.